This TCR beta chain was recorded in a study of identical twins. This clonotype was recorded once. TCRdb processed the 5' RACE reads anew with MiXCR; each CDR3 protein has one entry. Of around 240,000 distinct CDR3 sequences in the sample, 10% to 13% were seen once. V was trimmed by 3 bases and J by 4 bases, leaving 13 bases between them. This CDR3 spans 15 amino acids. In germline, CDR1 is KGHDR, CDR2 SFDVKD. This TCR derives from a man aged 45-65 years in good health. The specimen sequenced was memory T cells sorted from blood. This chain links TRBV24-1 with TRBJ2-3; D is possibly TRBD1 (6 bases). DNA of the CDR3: TGTGCCACCAGTGATACAGGGTCCAGCCCAGATACGCAGTATTTT. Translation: CATSDTGSSPDTQYF.